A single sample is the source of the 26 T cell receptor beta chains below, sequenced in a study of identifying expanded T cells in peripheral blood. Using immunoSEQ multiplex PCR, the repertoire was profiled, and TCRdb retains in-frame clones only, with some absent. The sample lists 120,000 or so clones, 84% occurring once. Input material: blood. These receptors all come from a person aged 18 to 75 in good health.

DNA of the CDR3: TGTGCCAGCAGCTTGTTCTACCTCCCCTACAATGAGCAGTTCTTC. This encodes CASSLFYLPYNEQFF. The chain joins TRBV5-8 to TRBJ2-1; D ambiguous. This CDR3 contains 15 residues. In germline, CDR1 is SGHTS, CDR2 YDEGEE. V was trimmed by 1 base and J by 2 bases, leaving 10 bases between them.

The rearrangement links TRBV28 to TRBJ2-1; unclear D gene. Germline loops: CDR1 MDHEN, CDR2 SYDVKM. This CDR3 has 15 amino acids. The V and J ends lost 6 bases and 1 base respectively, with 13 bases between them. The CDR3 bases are TGTGCCAGCAGCCCCCCAAGTATTTCCTACAATGAGCAGTTCTTC. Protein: CASSPPSISYNEQFF.

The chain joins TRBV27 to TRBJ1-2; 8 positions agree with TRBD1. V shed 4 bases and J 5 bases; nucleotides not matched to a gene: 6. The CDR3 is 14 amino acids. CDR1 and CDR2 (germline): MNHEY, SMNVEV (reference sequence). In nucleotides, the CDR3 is TGTGCCAGCAGTTCCAGACAGGGGATATATGGCTACACCTTC. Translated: CASSSRQGIYGYTF.

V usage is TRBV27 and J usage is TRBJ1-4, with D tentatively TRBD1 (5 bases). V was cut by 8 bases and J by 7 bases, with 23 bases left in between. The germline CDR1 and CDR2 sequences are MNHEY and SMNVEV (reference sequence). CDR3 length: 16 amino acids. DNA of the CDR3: TGTGCCAGCGCCCCCTCTCGGCGGGGGTCCCGTGAAAAACTGTTTTTT. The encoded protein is CASAPSRRGSREKLFF.

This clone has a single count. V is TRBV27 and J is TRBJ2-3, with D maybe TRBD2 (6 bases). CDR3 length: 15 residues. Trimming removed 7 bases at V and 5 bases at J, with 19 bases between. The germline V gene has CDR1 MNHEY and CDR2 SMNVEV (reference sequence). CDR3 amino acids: CASMRGPTARDTQYF. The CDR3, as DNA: TGTGCCAGCATGCGGGGCCCGACCGCCCGAGATACGCAGTATTTT.

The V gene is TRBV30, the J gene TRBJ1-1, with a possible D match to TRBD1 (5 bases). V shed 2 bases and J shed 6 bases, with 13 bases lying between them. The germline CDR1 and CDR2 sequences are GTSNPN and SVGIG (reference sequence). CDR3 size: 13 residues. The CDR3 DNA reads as TGTGCCTGGAGTCCCAGGGAGCAGGCTGAAGCTTTCTTT. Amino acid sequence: CAWSPREQAEAFF.

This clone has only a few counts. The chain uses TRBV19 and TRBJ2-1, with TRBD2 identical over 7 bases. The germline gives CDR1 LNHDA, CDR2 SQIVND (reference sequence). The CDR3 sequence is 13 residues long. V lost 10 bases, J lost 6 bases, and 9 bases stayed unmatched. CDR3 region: CATKGGWRNEQFF. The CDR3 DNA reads TGTGCCACCAAGGGAGGGTGGCGCAATGAGCAGTTCTTC.

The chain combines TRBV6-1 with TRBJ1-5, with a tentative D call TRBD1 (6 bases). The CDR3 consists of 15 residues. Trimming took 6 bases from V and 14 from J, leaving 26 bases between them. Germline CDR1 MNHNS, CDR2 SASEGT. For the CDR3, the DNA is TGTGCCAGCAGACAATATAACACAGGGTTTCGGTCAGAGCATTTT. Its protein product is CASRQYNTGFRSEHF.

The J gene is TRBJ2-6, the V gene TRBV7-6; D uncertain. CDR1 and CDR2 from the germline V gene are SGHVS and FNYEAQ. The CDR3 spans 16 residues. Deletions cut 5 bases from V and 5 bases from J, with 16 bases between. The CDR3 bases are TGTGCCAGCAGCGAAGGGTCCCTGTTTAGGGCCAACGTCCTGACTTTC. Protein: CASSEGSLFRANVLTF.

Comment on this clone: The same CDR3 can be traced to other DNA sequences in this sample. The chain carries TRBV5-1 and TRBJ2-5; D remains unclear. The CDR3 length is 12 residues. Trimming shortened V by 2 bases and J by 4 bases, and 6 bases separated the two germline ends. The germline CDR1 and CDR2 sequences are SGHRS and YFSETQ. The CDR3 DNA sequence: TGCGCCAGCAGCTTTTCGGGAGAGACCCAGTACTTC. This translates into CASSFSGETQYF.

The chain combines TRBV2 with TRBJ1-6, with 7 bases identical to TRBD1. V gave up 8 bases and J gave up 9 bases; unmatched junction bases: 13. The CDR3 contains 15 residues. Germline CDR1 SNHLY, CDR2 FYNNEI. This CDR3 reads CASHGTARVGSPLHF. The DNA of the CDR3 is TGTGCCAGCCACGGGACAGCGCGTGTCGGTTCACCCCTCCACTTT.

The CDR3 sequence is CASSFGGSPASPLHF. CDR3 in DNA: TGTGCCAGCAGTTTCGGGGGGTCCCCGGCGTCACCCCTCCACTTT. The chain has TRBV27 and TRBJ1-6; a weak D match, TRBD1 (5 bases). Trimming cost V 3 bases and J 10 bases, with 16 bases left between them. Looked up from germline, CDR1 is MNHEY and CDR2 is SMNVEV (reference sequence). This CDR3 comprises 15 residues.

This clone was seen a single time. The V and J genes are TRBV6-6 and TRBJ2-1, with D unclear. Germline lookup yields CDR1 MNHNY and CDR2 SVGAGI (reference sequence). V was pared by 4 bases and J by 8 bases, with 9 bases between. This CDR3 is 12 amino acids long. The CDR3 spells CASSFSSYEQFF. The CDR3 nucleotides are TGTGCCAGCAGTTTTAGTAGCTATGAGCAGTTCTTC.

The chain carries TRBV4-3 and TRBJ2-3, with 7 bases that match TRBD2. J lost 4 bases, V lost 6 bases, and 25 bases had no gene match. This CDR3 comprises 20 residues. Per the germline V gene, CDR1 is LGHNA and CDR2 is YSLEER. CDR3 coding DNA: TGCGCCAGCAGTCTCAGACTAGCCGGAGGGGCTTTCTCGTCTTCAGATACGCAGTATTTT. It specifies CASSLRLAGGAFSSSDTQYF.

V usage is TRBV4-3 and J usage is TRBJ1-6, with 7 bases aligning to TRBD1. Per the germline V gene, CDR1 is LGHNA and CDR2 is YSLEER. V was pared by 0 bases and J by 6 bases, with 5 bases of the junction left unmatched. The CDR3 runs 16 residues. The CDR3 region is CASSQDNRGGNSPLHF. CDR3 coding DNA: TGCGCCAGCAGCCAAGACAACAGGGGAGGTAATTCACCCCTCCACTTT.

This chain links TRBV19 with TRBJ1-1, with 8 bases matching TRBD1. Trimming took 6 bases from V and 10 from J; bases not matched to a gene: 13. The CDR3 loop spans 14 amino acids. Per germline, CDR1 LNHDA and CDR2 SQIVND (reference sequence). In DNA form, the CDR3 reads TGTGCCAGTAGCCTTCCAGGGGGCGGCGAAGGAGCTTTCTTT. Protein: CASSLPGGGEGAFF. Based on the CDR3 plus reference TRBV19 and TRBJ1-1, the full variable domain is DGGITQSPKYLFRKEGQNVTLSCEQNLNHDAMYWYRQDPGQGLRLIYYSQIVNDFQKGDIAEGYSVSREKKESFPLTVTSAQKNPTAFYLCASSLPGGGEGAFFGQGTRLTVV.

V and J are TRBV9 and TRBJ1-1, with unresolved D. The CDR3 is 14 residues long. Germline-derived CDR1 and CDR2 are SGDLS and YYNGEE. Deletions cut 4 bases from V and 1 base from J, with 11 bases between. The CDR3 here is CASSSRMGNTEAFF. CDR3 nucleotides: TGTGCCAGCAGCTCACGAATGGGGAACACTGAAGCTTTCTTT. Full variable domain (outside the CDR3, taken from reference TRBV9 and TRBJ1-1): DSGVTQTPKHLITATGQRVTLRCSPRSGDLSVYWYQQSLDQGLQFLIQYYNGEERAKGNILERFSAQQFPDLHSELNLSSLELGDSALYFCASSSRMGNTEAFFGQGTRLTVV.

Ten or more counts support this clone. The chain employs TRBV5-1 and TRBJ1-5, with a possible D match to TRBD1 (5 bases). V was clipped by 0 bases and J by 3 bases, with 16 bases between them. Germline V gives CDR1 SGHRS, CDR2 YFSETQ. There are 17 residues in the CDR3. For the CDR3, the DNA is TGCGCCAGCAGCTTGGGGCCCCTAGGGGAGCCCAATCAGCCCCAGCATTTT. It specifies CASSLGPLGEPNQPQHF.

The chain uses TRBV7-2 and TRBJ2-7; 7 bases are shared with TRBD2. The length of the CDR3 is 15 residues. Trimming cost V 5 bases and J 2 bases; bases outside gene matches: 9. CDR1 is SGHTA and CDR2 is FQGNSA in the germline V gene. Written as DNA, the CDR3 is TGTGCCAGCAGCCCTTGGGGAGGGACTACCTACGAGCAGTACTTC. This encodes CASSPWGGTTYEQYF.

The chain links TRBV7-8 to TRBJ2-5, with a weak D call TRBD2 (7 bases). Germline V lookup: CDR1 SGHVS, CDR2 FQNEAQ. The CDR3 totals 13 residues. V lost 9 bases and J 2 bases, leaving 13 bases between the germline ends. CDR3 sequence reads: CASIGGGQETQYF. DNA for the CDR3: TGTGCCAGTATAGGGGGGGGACAAGAGACCCAGTACTTC.

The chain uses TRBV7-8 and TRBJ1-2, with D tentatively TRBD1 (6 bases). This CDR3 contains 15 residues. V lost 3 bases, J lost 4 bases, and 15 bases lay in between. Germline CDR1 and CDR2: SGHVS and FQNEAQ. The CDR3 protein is CASSFTSGTLYGYTF. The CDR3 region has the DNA TGTGCCAGCAGCTTCACATCCGGGACACTCTATGGCTACACCTTC.

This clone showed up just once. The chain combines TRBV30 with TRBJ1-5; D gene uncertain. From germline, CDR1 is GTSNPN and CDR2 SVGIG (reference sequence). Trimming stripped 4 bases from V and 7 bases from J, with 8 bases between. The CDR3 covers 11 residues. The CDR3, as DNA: TGTGCCTGGAACCCAAACCAGCCCCAGCATTTT. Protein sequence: CAWNPNQPQHF.

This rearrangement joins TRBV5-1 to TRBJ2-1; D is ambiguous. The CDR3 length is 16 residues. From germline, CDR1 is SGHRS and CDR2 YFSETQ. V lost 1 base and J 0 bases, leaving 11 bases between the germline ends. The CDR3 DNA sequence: TGCGCCAGCAGCTTGCTCCAGATCAGCTCCTACAATGAGCAGTTCTTC. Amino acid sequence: CASSLLQISSYNEQFF. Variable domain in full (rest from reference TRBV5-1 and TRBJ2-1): KAGVTQTPRYLIKTRGQQVTLSCSPISGHRSVSWYQQTPGQGLQFLFEYFSETQRNKGNFPGRFSGRQFSNSRSEMNVSTLELGDSALYLCASSLLQISSYNEQFFGPGTRLTVL.

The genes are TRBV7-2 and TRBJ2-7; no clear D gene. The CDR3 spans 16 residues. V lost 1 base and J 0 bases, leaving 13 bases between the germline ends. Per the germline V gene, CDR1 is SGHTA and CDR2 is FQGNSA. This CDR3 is CASSLVVRSSSYEQYF. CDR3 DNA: TGTGCCAGCAGCTTAGTTGTTCGATCTAGCTCCTACGAGCAGTACTTC.

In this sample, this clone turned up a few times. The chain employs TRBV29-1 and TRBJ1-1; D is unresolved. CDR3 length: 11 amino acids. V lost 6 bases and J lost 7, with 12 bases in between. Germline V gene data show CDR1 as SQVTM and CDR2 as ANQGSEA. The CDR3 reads CSVYHSNEAFF. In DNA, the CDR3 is TGCAGCGTCTACCATTCTAATGAAGCTTTCTTT.

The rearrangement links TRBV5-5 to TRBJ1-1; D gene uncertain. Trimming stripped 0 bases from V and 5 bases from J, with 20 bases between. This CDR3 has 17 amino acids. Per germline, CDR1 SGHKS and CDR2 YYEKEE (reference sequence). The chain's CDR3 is CASSLAFGRGMGTEAFF. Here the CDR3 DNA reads TGTGCCAGCAGCTTGGCCTTTGGCCGAGGGATGGGGACTGAAGCTTTCTTT.